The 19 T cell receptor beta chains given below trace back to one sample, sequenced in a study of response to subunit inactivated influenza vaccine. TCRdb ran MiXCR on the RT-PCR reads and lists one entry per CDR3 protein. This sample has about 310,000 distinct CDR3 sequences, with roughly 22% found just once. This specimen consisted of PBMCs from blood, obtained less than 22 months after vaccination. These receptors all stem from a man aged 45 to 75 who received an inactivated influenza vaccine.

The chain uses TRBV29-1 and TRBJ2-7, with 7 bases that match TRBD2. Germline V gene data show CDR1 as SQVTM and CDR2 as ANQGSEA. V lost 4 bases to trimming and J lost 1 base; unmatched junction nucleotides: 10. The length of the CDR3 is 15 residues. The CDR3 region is CSVGLAESLSYEQYF. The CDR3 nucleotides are TGCAGCGTTGGCCTAGCGGAGTCCCTATCCTACGAGCAGTACTTC.

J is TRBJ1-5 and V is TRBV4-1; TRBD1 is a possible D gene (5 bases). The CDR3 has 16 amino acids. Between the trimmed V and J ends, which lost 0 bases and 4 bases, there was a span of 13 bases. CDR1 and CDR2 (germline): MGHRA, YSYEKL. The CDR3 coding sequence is TGCGCCAGCAGCCAAGATGGGCAGGGACGGAATCAGCCCCAGCATTTT. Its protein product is CASSQDGQGRNQPQHF.

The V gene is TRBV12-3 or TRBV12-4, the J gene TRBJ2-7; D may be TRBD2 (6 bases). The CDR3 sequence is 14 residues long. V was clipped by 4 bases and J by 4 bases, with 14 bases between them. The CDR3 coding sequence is TGTGCCAGCAGTTCCCACGGGGGAAGGTACGAGCAGTACTTC. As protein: CASSSHGGRYEQYF.

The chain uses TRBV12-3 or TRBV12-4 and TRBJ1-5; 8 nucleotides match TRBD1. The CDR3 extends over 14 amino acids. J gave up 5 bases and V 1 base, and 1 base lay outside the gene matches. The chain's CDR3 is CASSLVRGHQPQHF. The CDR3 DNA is TGTGCCAGCAGTTTAGTCAGGGGGCATCAGCCCCAGCATTTT.

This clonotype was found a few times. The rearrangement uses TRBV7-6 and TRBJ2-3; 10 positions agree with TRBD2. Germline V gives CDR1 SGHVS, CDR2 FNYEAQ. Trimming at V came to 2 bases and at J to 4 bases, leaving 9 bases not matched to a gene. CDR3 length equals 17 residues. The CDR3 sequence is CASSLSGTGLASDTQYF. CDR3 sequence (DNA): TGTGCCAGCAGCTTATCAGGCACGGGACTAGCGTCAGATACGCAGTATTTT.

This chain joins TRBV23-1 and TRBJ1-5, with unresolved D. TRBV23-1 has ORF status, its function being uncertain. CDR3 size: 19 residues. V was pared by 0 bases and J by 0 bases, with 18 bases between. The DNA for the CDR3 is TGCGCCAGCAGTCAATCAAACCTCCTATACCCCTATAGCAATCAGCCCCAGCATTTT. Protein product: CASSQSNLLYPYSNQPQHF.

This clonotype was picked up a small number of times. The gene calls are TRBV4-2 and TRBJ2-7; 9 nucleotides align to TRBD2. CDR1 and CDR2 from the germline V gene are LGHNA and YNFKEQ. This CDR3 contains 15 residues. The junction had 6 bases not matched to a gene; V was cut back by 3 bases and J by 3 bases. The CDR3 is CASSQSSGVNYEQYF. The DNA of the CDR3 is TGTGCCAGCAGCCAGTCTAGCGGGGTGAACTACGAGCAGTACTTC.

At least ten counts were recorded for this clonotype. CDR3 sequence (DNA): TGTGCCAGCACCACAGGCTTTGCAACTAATGAAAAACTGTTTTTT. Its translation is CASTTGFATNEKLFF. The J gene is TRBJ1-4, the V gene TRBV6-1, with a tentative D call TRBD1 (5 bases). Germline V CDR1 and CDR2: MNHNS, SASEGT. V lost 7 bases and J 0 bases, leaving 12 bases between the germline ends. CDR3 length: 15 residues.

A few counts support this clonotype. The CDR3 coding sequence is TGCGCCAGCAGCCAATCTACAGGGGCCGGGTTGAGGGCTGAAGCTTTCTTT. It yields the protein CASSQSTGAGLRAEAFF. V is TRBV4-3 and J is TRBJ1-1; TRBD1 aligns across 7 bases. The CDR3 has 17 amino acids. Germline CDR1 is LGHNA and CDR2 is YSLEER. Trimming cost V 2 bases and J 6 bases; bases outside gene matches: 15.

The CDR3 DNA reads as TGTGCCACCAGCAGACGCAATAATTCACCCCTCCACTTT. Encoded protein: CATSRRNNSPLHF. The J gene is TRBJ1-6, the V gene TRBV15, with no clear D. The ends were cut back, 2 bases at V and 5 bases at J, with 4 bases in the middle. Germline V gene data show CDR1 as LNHNV and CDR2 as YYDKDF (reference sequence). The CDR3 spans 13 residues.

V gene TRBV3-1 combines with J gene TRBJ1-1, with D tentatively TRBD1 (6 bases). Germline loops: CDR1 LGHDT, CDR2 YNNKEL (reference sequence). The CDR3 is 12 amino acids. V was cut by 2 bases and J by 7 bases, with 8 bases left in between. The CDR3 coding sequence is TGTGCCAGCAGCCAAAAGGGGGATGAAGCTTTCTTT. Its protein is CASSQKGDEAFF.

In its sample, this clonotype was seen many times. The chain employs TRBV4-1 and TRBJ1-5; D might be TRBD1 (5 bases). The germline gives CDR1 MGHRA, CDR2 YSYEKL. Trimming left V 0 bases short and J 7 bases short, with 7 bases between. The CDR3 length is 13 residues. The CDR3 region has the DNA TGCGCCAGCAGCCAAGACAGGGTCCAGCCCCAGCATTTT. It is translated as CASSQDRVQPQHF.

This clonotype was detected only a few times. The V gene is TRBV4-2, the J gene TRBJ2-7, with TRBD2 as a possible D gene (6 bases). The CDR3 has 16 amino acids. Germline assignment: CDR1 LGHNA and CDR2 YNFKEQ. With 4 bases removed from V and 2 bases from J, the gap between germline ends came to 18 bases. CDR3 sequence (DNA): TGTGCCAGCAGCCCCCGGGGAGGAGGTGACGCCTACGAGCAGTACTTC. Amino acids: CASSPRGGGDAYEQYF.

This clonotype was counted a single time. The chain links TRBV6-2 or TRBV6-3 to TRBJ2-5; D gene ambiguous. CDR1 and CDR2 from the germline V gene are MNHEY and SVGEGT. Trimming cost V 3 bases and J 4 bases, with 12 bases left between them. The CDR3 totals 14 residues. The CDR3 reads CASSYSGPGETQYF. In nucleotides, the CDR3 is TGTGCCAGCAGTTATTCCGGTCCAGGAGAGACCCAGTACTTC.

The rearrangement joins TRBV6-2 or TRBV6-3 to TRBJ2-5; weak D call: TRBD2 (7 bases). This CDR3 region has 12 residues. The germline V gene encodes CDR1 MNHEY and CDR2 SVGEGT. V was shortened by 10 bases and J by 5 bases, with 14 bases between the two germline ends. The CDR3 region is CATAGTRETQYF. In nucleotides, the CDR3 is TGTGCCACAGCGGGGACACGGGAGACCCAGTACTTC.

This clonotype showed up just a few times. The CDR3 coding sequence is TGTGCCTCCACCCAGAGGGAACTCTGGAACACCATATATTTT. Encoded protein: CASTQRELWNTIYF. The chain uses TRBV30 and TRBJ1-3; D gene unclear. Germline V gene lookup returns CDR1 GTSNPN and CDR2 SVGIG (reference sequence). This CDR3 contains 14 residues. With 7 bases removed from V and 7 bases from J, the gap between germline ends came to 20 bases.

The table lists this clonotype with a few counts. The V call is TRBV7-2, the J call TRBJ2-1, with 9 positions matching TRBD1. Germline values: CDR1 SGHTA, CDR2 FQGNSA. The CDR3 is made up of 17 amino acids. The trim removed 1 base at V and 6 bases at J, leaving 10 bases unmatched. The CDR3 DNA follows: TGTGCCAGCAGCTTAGGGATTGCGGGACAGGGTGGCAATGAGCAGTTCTTC. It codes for CASSLGIAGQGGNEQFF.

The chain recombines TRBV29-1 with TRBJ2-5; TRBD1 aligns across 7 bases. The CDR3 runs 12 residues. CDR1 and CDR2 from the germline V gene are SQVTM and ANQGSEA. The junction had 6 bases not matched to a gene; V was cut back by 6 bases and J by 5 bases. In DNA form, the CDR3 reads TGCAGCGTAGGGGACAGTAGGGAGACCCAGTACTTC. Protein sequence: CSVGDSRETQYF. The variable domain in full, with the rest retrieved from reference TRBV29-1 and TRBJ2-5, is SAVISQKPSRDICQRGTSLTIQCQVDSQVTMMFWYRQQPGQSLTLIATANQGSEATYESGFVIDKFPISRPNLTFSTLTVSNMSPEDSSIYLCSVGDSRETQYFGPGTRLLVL.

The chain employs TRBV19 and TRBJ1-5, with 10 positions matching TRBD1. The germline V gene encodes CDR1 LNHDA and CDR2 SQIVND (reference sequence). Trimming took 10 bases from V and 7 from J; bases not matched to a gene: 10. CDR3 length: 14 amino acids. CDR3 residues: CATSTGGISQPQHF. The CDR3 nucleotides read TGTGCCACCTCGACAGGGGGCATTAGCCAGCCCCAGCATTTT. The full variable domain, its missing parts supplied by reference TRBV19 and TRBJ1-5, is DGGITQSPKYLFRKEGQNVTLSCEQNLNHDAMYWYRQDPGQGLRLIYYSQIVNDFQKGDIAEGYSVSREKKESFPLTVTSAQKNPTAFYLCATSTGGISQPQHFGDGTRLSIL.